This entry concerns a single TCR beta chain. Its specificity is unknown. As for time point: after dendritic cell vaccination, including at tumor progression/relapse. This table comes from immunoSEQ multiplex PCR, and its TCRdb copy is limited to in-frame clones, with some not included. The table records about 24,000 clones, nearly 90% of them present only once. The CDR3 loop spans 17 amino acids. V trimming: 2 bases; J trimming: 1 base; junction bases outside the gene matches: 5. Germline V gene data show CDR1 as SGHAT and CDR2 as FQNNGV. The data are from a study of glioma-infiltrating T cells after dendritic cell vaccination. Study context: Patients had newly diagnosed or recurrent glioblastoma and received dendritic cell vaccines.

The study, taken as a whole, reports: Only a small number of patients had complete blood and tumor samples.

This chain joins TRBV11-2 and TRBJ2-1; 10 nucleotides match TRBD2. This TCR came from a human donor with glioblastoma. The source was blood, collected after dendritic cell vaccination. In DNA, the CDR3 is TGTGCCAGCAGCTTAAGCGGGGGGGCCCTTTCCTACAATGAGCAGTTCTTC. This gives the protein CASSLSGGALSYNEQFF.